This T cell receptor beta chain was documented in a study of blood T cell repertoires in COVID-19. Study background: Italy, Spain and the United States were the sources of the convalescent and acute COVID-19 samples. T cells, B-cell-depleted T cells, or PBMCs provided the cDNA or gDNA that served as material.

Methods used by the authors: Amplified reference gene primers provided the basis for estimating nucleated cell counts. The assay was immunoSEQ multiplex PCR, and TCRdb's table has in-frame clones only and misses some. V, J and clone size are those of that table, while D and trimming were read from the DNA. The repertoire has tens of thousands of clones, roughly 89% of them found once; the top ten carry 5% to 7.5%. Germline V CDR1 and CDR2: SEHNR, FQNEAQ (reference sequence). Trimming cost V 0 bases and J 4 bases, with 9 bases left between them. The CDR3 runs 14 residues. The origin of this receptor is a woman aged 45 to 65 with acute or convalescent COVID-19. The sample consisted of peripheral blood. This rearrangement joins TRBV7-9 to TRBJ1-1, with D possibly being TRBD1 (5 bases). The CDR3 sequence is CASSLAGGITEAFF. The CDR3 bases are TGTGCCAGCAGCTTAGCCGGGGGAATCACTGAAGCTTTCTTT.